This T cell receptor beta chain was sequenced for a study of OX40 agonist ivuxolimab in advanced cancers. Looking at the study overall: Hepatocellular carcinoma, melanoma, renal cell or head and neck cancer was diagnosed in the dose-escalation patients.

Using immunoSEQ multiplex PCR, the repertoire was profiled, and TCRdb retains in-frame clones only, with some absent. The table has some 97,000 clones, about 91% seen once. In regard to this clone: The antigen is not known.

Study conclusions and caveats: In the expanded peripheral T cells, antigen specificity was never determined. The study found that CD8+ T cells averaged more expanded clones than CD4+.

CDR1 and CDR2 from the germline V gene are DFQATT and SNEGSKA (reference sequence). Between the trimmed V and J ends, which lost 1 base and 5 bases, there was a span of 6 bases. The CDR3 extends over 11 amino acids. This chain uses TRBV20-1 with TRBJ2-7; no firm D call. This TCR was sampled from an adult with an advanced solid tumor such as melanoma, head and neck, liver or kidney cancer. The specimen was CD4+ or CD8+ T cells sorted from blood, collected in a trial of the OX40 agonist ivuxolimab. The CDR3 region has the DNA TGCAGTGCTAGAGTAGTCAACGAGCAGTACTTC. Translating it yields CSARVVNEQYF.